This is a list of T cell receptor beta chains from one sample in a study of blood T cell repertoires in COVID-19. The method was immunoSEQ multiplex PCR; TCRdb's version includes in-frame clones alone and lacks a portion of them. The profile covers about 90,000 clones, with approximately 76% appearing a single time and more than 6.5% taken by the ten largest. The sequenced sample was peripheral blood. The receptors originated from an older man with acute or convalescent COVID-19. CDR3s include the opening cysteine and the closing phenylalanine or tryptophan. The order of the fields is CDR3 protein, CDR3 DNA, V gene, D gene, J gene, CDR3 length, clone size. D genes are given only for firm matches. Rows give clone size only sometimes, using once, few, many, or a class for an expanded clone.

CDR3aa: CASSQGSQLTVTEAFF; CDR3nt: TGTGCCAGCAGCCAGGGATCCCAATTGACAGTAACTGAAGCTTTCTTT; v_gene: TRBV3-1/TRBV3-2; d_gene: .; j_gene: TRBJ1-1; len: 16; abundance: .
CDR3aa: CASSPGTSGSLDEQYF; CDR3nt: TGTGCCAGCAGTCCCGGGACTAGCGGGAGTCTTGACGAGCAGTACTTC; v_gene: TRBV28; d_gene: TRBD2; j_gene: TRBJ2-7; len: 16; abundance: once
CDR3aa: CATQEGNEQFF; CDR3nt: TGTGCCACACAGGAGGGCAATGAGCAGTTCTTC; v_gene: TRBV24-1; d_gene: .; j_gene: TRBJ2-1; len: 11; abundance: .
CDR3aa: CASSYGAGRTEAFF; CDR3nt: TGTGCCAGCAGTTACGGGGCAGGGCGGACTGAAGCTTTCTTT; v_gene: TRBV6-5; d_gene: .; j_gene: TRBJ1-1; len: 14; abundance: .
CDR3aa: CASSGAGADTQYF; CDR3nt: TGTGCCAGCAGCGGCGCGGGGGCAGATACGCAGTATTTT; v_gene: TRBV13; d_gene: TRBD2; j_gene: TRBJ2-3; len: 13; abundance: large
CDR3aa: CATSRAGDSNQPQHF; CDR3nt: TGTGCCACCAGCAGAGCAGGGGATAGCAATCAGCCCCAGCATTTT; v_gene: TRBV15; d_gene: .; j_gene: TRBJ1-5; len: 15; abundance: once
CDR3aa: CASSLVLTGNTGELFF; CDR3nt: TGTGCCAGCAGCTTAGTTTTAACGGGAAACACCGGGGAGCTGTTTTTT; v_gene: TRBV7-9; d_gene: .; j_gene: TRBJ2-2; len: 16; abundance: few
CDR3aa: CASSQDDRAGELFF; CDR3nt: TGCGCCAGCAGCCAGGACGACAGGGCCGGGGAGCTGTTTTTT; v_gene: TRBV4-1; d_gene: TRBD1; j_gene: TRBJ2-2; len: 14; abundance: .
CDR3aa: CASRTEGARDEKLFF; CDR3nt: TGTGCCAGCAGAACCGAGGGGGCGAGGGATGAAAAACTGTTTTTT; v_gene: TRBV6-5; d_gene: TRBD1; j_gene: TRBJ1-4; len: 15; abundance: .
CDR3aa: CASSLDPGDTQYF; CDR3nt: TGTGCCAGCAGCTTGGATCCCGGGGATACGCAGTATTTT; v_gene: TRBV5-4; d_gene: .; j_gene: TRBJ2-3; len: 13; abundance: .
CDR3aa: CASSQDDRGSGELFF; CDR3nt: TGTGCCAGCAGCCAAGATGACAGGGGTAGCGGGGAGCTGTTTTTT; v_gene: TRBV4-2; d_gene: TRBD1; j_gene: TRBJ2-2; len: 15; abundance: .
CDR3aa: CARSGRKGSQPQHF; CDR3nt: TGTGCCAGATCCGGACGCAAAGGGAGTCAGCCCCAGCATTTT; v_gene: TRBV25-1; d_gene: .; j_gene: TRBJ1-5; len: 14; abundance: .
CDR3aa: CASSFTGFNTEAFF; CDR3nt: TGTGCCAGCAGCTTTACAGGTTTCAACACTGAAGCTTTCTTT; v_gene: TRBV7-2; d_gene: .; j_gene: TRBJ1-1; len: 14; abundance: .
CDR3aa: CASSWIGRTSYNEQFF; CDR3nt: TGTGCCAGCAGCTGGATCGGGAGGACCTCCTACAATGAGCAGTTCTTC; v_gene: TRBV5-6; d_gene: TRBD2; j_gene: TRBJ2-1; len: 16; abundance: few
CDR3aa: CASSLSGGETQYF; CDR3nt: TGCGCCAGCAGCTTGTCAGGGGGGGAGACCCAGTACTTC; v_gene: TRBV5-1; d_gene: .; j_gene: TRBJ2-5; len: 13; abundance: .
CDR3aa: CSVALWRELDTEAFF; CDR3nt: TGCAGCGTTGCCCTGTGGAGGGAGCTGGACACTGAAGCTTTCTTT; v_gene: TRBV29-1; d_gene: .; j_gene: TRBJ1-1; len: 15; abundance: .
CDR3aa: CASSPSQGLGTEAFF; CDR3nt: TGTGCCAGCAGCCCGTCACAGGGTCTGGGGACTGAAGCTTTCTTT; v_gene: TRBV14; d_gene: .; j_gene: TRBJ1-1; len: 15; abundance: .
CDR3aa: CASSFASGDTEAFF; CDR3nt: TGCGCCAGCAGCTTTGCGTCAGGGGACACTGAAGCTTTCTTT; v_gene: TRBV5-1; d_gene: .; j_gene: TRBJ1-1; len: 14; abundance: few
CDR3aa: CASSPRTGLSNEQFF; CDR3nt: TGTGCCAGCAGCCCGAGGACAGGTCTGAGCAATGAGCAGTTCTTC; v_gene: TRBV6-5; d_gene: TRBD1; j_gene: TRBJ2-1; len: 15; abundance: few